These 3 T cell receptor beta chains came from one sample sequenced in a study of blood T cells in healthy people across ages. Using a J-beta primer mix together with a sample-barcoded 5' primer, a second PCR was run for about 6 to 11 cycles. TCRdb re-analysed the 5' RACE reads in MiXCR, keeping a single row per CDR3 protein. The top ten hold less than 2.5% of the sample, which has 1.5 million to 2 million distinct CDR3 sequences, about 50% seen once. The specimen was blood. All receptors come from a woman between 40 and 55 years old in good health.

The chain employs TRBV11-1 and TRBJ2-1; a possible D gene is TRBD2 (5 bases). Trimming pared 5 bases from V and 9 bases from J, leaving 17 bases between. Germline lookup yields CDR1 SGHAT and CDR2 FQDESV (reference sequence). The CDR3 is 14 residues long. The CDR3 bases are TGTGCCAGCAGCAAATTCGAGAGGGTTGGTGAGCAGTTCTTC. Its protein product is CASSKFERVGEQFF.

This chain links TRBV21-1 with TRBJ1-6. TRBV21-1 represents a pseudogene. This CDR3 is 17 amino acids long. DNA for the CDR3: TGTGCCAGCAGCCACCGAGTCAGCCCGTCCTATAATTCACCCCTCCACTTT. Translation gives CASSHRVSPSYNSPLHF.

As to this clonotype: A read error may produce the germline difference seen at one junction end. In nucleotides, the CDR3 is TGCAGGGCTAGATACTATGGCTACACCTTC. The encoded protein is CRARYYGYTF. The J gene is TRBJ1-2, the V gene TRBV20-1, with D unresolved. The CDR3 extends over 10 amino acids. Germline CDR1 and CDR2: DFQATT and SNEGSKA (reference sequence).